Sequencing of this T cell receptor beta chain was carried out in a study of blood T cells in healthy people across ages. Whole-study findings and limits: Long-lived donors carried more naive CD4+ cells and greater diversity than aged donors.

A second PCR of 7 to 11 cycles used a sample-barcoded 5' primer and a J-beta primer mix. The authors tagged each cDNA molecule using a template-switch adaptor with 12 random nucleotides. TCRdb independently ran MiXCR on the 5' RACE reads; one entry per CDR3 protein. The sample has hundreds of thousands of distinct CDR3 sequences; less than 45% are singletons. A word on this clonotype: Its specificity is not known.

Investigators took about 9.1 milliliters of peripheral blood from every donor. V gave up 6 bases and J gave up 2 bases, with 14 bases separating them. Germline V lookup: CDR1 SGHAT, CDR2 FQNNGV. The CDR3 extends over 14 amino acids. The rearrangement joins TRBV11-2 to TRBJ2-7; D is perhaps TRBD1 (6 bases). This sequence originates from an older man in good health. The specimen sequenced was blood. The CDR3 nucleotides are TGTGCCAGCAGAGACCCCGGACAGACCTACGAGCAGTACTTC. Protein: CASRDPGQTYEQYF.